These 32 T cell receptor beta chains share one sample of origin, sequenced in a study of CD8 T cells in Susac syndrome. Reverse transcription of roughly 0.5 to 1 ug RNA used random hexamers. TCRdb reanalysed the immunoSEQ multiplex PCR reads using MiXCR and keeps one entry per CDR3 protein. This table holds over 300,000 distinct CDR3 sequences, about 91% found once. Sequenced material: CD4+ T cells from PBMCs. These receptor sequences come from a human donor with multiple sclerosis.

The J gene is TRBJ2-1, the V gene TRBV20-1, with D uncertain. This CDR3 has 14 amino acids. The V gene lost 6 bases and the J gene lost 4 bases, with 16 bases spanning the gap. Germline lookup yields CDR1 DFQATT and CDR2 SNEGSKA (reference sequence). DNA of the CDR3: TGCAGTGCCTCTAACACGATCCCTTACAATGAGCAGTTCTTC. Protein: CSASNTIPYNEQFF.

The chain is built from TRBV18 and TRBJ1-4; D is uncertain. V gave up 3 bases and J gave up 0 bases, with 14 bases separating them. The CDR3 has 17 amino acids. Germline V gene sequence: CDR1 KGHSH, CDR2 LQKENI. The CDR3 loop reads CASSPLNRIATNEKLFF. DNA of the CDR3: TGTGCCAGCTCACCCCTAAACAGAATTGCAACTAATGAAAAACTGTTTTTT.

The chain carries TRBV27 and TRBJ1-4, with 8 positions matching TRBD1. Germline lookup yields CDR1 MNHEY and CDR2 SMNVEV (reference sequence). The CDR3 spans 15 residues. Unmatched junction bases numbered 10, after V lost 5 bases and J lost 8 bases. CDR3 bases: TGTGCCAGCAGTCCCCGGACAGGGAGGAGAGAAAAACTGTTTTTT. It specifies CASSPRTGRREKLFF.

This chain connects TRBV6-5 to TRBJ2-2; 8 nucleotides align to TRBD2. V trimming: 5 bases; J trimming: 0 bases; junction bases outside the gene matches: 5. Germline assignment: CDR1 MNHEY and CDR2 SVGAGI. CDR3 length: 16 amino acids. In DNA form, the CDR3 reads TGTGCCAGCAGTACTAGCGGAGCCGCGAACACCGGGGAGCTGTTTTTT. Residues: CASSTSGAANTGELFF.

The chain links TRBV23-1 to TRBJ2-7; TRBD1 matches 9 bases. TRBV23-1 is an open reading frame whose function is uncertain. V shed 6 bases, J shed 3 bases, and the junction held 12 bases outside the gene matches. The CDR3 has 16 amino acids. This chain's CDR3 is CASRAGTGPKVYEQYF. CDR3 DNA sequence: TGCGCCAGCAGGGCCGGGACAGGGCCAAAAGTCTACGAGCAGTACTTC.

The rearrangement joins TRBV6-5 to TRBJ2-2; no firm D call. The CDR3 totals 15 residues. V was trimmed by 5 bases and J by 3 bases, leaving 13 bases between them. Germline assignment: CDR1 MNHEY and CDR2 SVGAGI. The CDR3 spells CASSRPGRDTGELFF. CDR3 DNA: TGTGCCAGCAGTAGGCCCGGCCGAGACACCGGGGAGCTGTTTTTT.

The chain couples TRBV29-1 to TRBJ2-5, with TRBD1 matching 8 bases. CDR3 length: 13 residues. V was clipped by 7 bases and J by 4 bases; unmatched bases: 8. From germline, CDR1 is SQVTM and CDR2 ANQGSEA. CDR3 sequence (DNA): TGCAGCGCTTGGGGACAGGACGGAGAGACCCAGTACTTC. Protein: CSAWGQDGETQYF.

DNA of the CDR3: TGTGCCAGCAGCCTCAACGGGGGCCCGAACACCGGGGAGCTGTTTTTT. Translation: CASSLNGGPNTGELFF. V is TRBV7-3 and J is TRBJ2-2; D tentatively fits TRBD1 or TRBD2 (6 bases each). The length of the CDR3 is 16 residues. The V gene's germline CDR1 is SGHTA and CDR2 FQGTGA. V lost 5 bases and J 0 bases, leaving 13 bases between the germline ends.

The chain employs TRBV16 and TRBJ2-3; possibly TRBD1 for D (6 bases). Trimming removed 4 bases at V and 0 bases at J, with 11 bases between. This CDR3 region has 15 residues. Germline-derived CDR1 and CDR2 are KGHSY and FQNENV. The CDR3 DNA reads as TGTGCCAGCAGCCGACAGGCGTATAGCACAGATACGCAGTATTTT. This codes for CASSRQAYSTDTQYF.

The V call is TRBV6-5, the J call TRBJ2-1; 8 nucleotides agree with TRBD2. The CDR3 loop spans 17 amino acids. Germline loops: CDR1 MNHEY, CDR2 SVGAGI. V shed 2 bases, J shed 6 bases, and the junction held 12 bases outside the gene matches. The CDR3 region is CASSYATGTRRPNEQFF. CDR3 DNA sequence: TGTGCCAGCAGTTACGCTACCGGGACTAGACGCCCCAATGAGCAGTTCTTC.

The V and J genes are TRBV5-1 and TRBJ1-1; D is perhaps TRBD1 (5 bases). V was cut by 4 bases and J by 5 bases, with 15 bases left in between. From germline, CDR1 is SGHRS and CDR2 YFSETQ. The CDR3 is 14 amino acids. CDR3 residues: CASSTTPGGTEAFF. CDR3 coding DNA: TGCGCCAGCAGCACCACACCCGGGGGGACTGAAGCTTTCTTT.

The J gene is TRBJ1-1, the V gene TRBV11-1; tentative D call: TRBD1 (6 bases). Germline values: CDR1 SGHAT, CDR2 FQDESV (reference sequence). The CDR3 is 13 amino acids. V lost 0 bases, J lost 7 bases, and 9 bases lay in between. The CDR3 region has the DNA TGTGCCAGCAGCTTAGCGACAGGAGATGAAGCTTTCTTT. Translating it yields CASSLATGDEAFF.

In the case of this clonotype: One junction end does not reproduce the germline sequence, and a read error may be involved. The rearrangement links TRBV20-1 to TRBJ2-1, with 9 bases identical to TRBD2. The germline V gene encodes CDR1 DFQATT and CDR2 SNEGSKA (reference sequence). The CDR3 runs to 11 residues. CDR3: CSAREGVAGVF. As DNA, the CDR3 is TGCAGTGCTAGAGAGGGAGTAGCGGGAGTCTTC.

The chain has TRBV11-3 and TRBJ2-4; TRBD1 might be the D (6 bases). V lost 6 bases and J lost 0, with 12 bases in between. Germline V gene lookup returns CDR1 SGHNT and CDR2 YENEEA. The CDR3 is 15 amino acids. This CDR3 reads CASRSGRGAKNIQYF. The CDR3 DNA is TGTGCCAGCAGGTCGGGCAGGGGAGCCAAAAACATTCAGTACTTC.

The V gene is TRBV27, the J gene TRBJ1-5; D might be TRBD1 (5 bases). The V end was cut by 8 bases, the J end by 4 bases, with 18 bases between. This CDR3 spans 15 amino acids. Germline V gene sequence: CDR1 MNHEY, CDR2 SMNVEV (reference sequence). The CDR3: CASGYSFGGNQPQHF. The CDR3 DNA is TGTGCCAGCGGTTACTCCTTCGGGGGGAATCAGCCCCAGCATTTT.

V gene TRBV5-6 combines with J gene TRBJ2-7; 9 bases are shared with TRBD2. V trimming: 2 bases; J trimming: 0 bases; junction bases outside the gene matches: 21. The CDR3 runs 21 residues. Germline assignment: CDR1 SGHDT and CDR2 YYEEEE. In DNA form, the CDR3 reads TGTGCCAGCAGCTTTCTATTACCCGGGTCGCCGACTAGCGGTTACTCCTACGAGCAGTACTTC. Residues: CASSFLLPGSPTSGYSYEQYF. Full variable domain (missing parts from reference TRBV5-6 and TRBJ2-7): DAGVTQSPTHLIKTRGQQVTLRCSPKSGHDTVSWYQQALGQGPQFIFQYYEEEERQRGNFPDRFSGHQFPNYSSELNVNALLLGDSALYLCASSFLLPGSPTSGYSYEQYFGPGTRLTVT.

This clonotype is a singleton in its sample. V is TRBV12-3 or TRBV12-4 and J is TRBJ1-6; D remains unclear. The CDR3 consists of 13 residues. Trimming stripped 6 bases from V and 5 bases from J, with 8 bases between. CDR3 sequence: CASRGNHNSPLHF. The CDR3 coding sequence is TGTGCCAGCAGGGGGAACCATAATTCACCCCTCCACTTT.

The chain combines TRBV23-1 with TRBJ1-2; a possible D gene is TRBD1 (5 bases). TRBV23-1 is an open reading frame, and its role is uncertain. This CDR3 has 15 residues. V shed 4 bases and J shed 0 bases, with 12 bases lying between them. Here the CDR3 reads CASSLGLQANYGYTF. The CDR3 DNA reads TGCGCCAGCAGTCTGGGGCTTCAAGCTAACTATGGCTACACCTTC.

This CDR3 is CASSPTATTLYSSGNTIYF. The CDR3 region has the DNA TGTGCCAGCTCACCAACAGCCACCACTCTTTATAGCTCTGGAAACACCATATATTTT. This chain uses TRBV18 with TRBJ1-3; D is undetermined. Germline V gives CDR1 KGHSH, CDR2 LQKENI. The V end lost 2 bases, the J end lost 0 bases, and 20 bases lay between the germline ends. The CDR3 sequence is 19 residues long.

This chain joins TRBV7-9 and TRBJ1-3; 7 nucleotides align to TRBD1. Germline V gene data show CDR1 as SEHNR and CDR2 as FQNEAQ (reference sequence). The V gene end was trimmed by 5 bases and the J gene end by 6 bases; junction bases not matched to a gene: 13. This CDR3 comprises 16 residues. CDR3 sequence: CASSPLTGNPENTIYF. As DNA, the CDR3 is TGTGCCAGCAGCCCCCTGACAGGGAACCCTGAAAACACCATATATTTT.

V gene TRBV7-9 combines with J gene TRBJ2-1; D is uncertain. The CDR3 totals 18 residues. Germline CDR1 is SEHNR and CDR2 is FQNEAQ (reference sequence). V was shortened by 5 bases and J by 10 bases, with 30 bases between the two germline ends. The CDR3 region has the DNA TGTGCCAGCAGCCCCCACCCCCGGGTTAGCCGAGCCCAAACCGAGCAGTTCTTC. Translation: CASSPHPRVSRAQTEQFF.

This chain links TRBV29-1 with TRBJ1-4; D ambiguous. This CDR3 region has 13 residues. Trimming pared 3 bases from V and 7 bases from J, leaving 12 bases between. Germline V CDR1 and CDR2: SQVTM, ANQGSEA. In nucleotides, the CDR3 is TGCAGCGTTGACGGGCCAGAGGGTGAAAAACTGTTTTTT. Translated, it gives CSVDGPEGEKLFF.

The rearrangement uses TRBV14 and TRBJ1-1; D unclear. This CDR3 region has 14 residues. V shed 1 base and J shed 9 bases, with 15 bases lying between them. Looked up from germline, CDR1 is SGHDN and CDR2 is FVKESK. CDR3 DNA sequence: TGTGCCAGCAGCCAAGCGGTAACAGTTCACAAAGCTTTCTTT. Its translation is CASSQAVTVHKAFF.

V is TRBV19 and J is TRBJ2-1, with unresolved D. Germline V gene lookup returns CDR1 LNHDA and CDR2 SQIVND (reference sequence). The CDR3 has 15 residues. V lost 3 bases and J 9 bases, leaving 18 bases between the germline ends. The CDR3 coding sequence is TGTGCCAGTAGTATGGGTCTAGGCCCGTTCGGTGAGCAGTTCTTC. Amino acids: CASSMGLGPFGEQFF. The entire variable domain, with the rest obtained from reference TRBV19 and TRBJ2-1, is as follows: DGGITQSPKYLFRKEGQNVTLSCEQNLNHDAMYWYRQDPGQGLRLIYYSQIVNDFQKGDIAEGYSVSREKKESFPLTVTSAQKNPTAFYLCASSMGLGPFGEQFFGPGTRLTVL.

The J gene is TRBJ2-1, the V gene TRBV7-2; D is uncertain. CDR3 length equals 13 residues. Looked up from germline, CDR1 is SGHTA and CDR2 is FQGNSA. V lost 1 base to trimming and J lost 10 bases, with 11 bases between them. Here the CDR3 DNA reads TGTGCCAGCAGCTTAGGCCCCTTGAACGAGCAGTTCTTC. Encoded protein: CASSLGPLNEQFF.

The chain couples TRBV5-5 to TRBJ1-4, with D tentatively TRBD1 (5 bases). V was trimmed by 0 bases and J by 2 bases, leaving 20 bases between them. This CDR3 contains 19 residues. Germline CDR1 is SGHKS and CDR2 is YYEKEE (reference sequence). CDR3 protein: CASSLAGVRGVRTNEKLFF. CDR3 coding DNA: TGTGCCAGCAGCTTGGCCGGGGTCCGGGGGGTGAGGACTAATGAAAAACTGTTTTTT.

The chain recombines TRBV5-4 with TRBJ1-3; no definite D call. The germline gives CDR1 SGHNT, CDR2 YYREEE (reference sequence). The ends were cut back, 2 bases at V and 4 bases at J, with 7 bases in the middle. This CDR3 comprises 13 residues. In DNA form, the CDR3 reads TGTGCCAGCAGCTTCCCACAGGGAAACACCATATATTTT. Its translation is CASSFPQGNTIYF. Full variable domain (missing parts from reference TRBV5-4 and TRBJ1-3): ETGVTQSPTHLIKTRGQQVTLRCSSQSGHNTVSWYQQALGQGPQFIFQYYREEENGRGNFPPRFSGLQFPNYSSELNVNALELDDSALYLCASSFPQGNTIYFGEGSWLTVV.

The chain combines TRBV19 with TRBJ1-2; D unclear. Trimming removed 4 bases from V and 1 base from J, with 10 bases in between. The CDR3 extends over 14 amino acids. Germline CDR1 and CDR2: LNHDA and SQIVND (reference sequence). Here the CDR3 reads CASSTTASNYGYTF. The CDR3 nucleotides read TGTGCCAGTAGTACCACGGCGAGTAACTATGGCTACACCTTC.

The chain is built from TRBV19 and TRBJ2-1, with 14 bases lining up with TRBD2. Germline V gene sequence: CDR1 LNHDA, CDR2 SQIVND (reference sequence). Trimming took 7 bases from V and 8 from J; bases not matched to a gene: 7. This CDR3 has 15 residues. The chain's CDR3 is CASTLGLAGAYEQFF. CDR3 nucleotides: TGTGCCAGTACCCTGGGACTAGCGGGAGCTTATGAGCAGTTCTTC.

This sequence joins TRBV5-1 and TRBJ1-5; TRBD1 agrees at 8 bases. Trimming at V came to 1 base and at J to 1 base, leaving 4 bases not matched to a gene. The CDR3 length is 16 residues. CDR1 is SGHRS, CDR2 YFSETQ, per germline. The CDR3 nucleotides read TGCGCCAGCAGCTTGTCCGGACAGGGAAGCAATCAGCCCCAGCATTTT. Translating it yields CASSLSGQGSNQPQHF.

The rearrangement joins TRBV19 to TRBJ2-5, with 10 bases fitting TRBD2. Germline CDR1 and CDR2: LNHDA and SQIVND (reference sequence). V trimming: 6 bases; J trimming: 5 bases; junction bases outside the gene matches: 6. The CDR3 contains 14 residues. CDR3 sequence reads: CASRRTSGYETQYF. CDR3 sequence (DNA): TGTGCCAGTAGGCGGACTAGCGGTTATGAGACCCAGTACTTC.

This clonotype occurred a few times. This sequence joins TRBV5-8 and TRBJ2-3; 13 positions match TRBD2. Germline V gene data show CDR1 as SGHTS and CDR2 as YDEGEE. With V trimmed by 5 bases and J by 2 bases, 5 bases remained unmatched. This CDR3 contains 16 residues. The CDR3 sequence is CASSAGLAGVTDTQYF. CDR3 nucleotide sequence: TGTGCCAGCAGTGCCGGACTAGCGGGGGTCACAGATACGCAGTATTTT. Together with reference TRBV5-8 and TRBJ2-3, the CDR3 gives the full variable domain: EAGVTQSPTHLIKTRGQQATLRCSPISGHTSVYWYQQALGLGLQFLLWYDEGEERNRGNFPPRFSGRQFPNYSSELNVNALELEDSALYLCASSAGLAGVTDTQYFGPGTRLTVL.